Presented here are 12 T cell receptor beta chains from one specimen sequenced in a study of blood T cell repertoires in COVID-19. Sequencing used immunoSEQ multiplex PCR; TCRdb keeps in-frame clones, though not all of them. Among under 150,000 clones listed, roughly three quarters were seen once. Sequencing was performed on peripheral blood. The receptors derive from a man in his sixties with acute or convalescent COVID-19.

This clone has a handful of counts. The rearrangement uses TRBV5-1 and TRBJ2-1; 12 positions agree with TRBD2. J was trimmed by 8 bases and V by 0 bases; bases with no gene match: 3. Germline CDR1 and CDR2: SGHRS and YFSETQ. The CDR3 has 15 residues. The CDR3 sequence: CASSLGLAGGYEQFF. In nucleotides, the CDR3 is TGCGCCAGCAGCTTGGGGCTAGCGGGAGGGTATGAGCAGTTCTTC.

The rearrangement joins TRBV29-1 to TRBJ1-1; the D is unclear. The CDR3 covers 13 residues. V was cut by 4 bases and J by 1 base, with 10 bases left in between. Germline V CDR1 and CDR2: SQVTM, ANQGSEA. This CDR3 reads CSVGNRPNTEAFF. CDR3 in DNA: TGCAGCGTTGGGAACAGACCGAACACTGAAGCTTTCTTT.

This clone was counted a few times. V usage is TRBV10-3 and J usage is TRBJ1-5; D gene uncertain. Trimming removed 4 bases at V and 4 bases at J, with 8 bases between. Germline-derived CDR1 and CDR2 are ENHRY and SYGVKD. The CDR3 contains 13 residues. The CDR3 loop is CAISGRQNQPQHF. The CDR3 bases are TGTGCCATCAGTGGGCGACAAAATCAGCCCCAGCATTTT.

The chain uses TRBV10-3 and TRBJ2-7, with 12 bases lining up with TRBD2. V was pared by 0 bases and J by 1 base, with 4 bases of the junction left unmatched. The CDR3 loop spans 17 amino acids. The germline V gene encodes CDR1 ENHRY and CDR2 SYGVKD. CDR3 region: CAISESRLAGGSYEQYF. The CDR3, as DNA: TGTGCCATCAGTGAGTCGCGGCTAGCGGGGGGGTCCTACGAGCAGTACTTC.

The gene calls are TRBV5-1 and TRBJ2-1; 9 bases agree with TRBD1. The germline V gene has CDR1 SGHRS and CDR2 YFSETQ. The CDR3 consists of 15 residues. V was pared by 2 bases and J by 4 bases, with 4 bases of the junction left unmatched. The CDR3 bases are TGCGCCAGCAGCTTACAGGGGGCGTCTTACAATGAGCAGTTCTTC. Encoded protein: CASSLQGASYNEQFF.

CDR3 nucleotides: TGTGCCAGCAGTGGGGGACTAGCGGGAATGGATGAGCAGTTCTTC. Amino acid sequence: CASSGGLAGMDEQFF. The chain couples TRBV6-2 or TRBV6-3 to TRBJ2-1; TRBD2 matches 13 bases. The CDR3 consists of 15 residues. Germline CDR1 is MNHEY and CDR2 is SVGEGT. J was trimmed by 8 bases and V by 5 bases; bases with no gene match: 6.

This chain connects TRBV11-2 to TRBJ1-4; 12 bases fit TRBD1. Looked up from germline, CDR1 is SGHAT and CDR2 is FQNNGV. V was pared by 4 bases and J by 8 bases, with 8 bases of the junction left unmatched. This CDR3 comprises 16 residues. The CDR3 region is CASSYYRDRGREKLFF. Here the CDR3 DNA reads TGTGCCAGCAGCTATTACCGGGACAGGGGGCGCGAAAAACTGTTTTTT.

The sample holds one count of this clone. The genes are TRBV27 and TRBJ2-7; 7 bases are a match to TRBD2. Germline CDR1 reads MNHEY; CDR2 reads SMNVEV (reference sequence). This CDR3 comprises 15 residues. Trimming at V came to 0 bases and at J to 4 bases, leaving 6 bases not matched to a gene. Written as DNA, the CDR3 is TGTGCCAGCAGTTTATCGGGAGGGCCGAGGTACGAGCAGTACTTC. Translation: CASSLSGGPRYEQYF.

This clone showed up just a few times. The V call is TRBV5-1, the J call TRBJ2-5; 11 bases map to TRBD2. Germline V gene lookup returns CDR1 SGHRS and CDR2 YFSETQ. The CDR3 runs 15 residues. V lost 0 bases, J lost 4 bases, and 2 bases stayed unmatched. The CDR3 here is CASSLALAGGETQYF. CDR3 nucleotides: TGCGCCAGCAGCTTGGCGCTAGCGGGAGGAGAGACCCAGTACTTC.

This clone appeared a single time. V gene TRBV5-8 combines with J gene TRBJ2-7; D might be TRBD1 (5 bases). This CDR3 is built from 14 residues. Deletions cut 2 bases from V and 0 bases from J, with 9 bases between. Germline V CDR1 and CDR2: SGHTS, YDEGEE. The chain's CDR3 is CASSFIGVSYEQYF. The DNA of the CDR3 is TGTGCCAGCAGCTTTATAGGGGTCTCCTACGAGCAGTACTTC.

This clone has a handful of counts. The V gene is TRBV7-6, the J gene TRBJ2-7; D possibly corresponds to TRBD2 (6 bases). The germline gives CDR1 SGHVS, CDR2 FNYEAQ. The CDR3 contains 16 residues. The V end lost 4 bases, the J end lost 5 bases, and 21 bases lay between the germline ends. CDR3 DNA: TGTGCCAGCAGCTGGGGGGTTGGGGTGGGCTTTAACGAGCAGTACTTC. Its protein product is CASSWGVGVGFNEQYF. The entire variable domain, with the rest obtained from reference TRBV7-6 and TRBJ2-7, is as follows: GAGVSQSPRYKVTKRGQDVALRCDPISGHVSLYWYRQALGQGPEFLTYFNYEAQQDKSGLPNDRFSAERPEGSISTLTIQRTEQRDSAMYRCASSWGVGVGFNEQYFGPGTRLTVT.

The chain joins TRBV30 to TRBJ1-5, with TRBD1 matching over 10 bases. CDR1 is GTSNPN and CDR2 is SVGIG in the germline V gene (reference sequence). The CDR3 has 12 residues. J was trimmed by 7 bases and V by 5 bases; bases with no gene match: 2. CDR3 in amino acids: CAWQTGGQPQHF. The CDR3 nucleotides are TGTGCCTGGCAGACAGGGGGCCAGCCCCAGCATTTT.